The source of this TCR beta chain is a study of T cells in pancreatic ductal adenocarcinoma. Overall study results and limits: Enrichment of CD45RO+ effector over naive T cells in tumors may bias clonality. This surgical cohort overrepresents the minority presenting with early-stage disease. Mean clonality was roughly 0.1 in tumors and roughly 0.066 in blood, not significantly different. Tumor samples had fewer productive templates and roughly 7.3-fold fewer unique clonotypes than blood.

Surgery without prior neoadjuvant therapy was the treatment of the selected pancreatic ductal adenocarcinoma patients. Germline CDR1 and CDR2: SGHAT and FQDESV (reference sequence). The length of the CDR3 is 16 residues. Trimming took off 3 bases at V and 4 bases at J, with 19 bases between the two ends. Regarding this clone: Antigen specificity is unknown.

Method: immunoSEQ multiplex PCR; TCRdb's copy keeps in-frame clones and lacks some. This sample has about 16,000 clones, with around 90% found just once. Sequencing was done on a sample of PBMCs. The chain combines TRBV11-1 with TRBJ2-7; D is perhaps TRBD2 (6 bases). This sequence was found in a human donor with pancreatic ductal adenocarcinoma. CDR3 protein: CASSFPIGGADYEQYF. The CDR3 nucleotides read TGTGCCAGCAGCTTCCCCATAGGAGGGGCGGATTACGAGCAGTACTTC.